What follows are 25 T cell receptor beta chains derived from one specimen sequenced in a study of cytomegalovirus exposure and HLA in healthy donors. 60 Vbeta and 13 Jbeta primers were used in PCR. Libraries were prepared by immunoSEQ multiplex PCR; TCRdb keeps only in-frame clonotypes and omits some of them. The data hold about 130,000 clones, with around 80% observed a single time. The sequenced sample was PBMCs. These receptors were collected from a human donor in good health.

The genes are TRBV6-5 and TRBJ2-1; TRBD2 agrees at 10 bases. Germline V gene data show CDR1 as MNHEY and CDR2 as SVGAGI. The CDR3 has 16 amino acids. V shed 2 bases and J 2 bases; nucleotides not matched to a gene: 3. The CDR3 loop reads CASSYPSGGTYNEQFF. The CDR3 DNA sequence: TGTGCCAGCAGTTACCCTAGCGGGGGAACCTACAATGAGCAGTTCTTC.

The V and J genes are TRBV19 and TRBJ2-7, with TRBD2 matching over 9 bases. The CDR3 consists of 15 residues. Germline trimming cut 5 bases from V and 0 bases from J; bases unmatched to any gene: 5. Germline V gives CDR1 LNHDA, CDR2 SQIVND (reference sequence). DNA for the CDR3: TGTGCCAGTAGTGTTAGCGGGGGAAGCTCCTACGAGCAGTACTTC. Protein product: CASSVSGGSSYEQYF.

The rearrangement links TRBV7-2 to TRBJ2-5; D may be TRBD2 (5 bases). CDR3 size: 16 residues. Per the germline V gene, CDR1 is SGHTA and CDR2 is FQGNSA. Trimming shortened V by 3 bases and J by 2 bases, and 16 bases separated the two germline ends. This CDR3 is CASSFLMRDFQETQYF. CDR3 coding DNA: TGTGCCAGCAGCTTTTTGATGAGGGATTTTCAAGAGACCCAGTACTTC.

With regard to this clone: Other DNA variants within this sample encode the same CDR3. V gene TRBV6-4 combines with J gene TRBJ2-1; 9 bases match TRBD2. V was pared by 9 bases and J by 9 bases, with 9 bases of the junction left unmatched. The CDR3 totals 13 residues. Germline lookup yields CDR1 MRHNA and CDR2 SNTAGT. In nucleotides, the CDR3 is TGTGCCAGTAGCGAGGGACTAGCAGGTGAGCAGTTCTTC. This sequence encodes CASSEGLAGEQFF.

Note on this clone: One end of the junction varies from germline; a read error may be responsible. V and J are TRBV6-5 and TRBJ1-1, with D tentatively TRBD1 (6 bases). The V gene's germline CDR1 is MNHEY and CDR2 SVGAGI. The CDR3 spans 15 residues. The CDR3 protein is CASSDSGQLDTEAFF. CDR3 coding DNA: TGTGCCAGCAGTGACTCTGGACAGTTGGACACTGAAGCTTTCTTT.

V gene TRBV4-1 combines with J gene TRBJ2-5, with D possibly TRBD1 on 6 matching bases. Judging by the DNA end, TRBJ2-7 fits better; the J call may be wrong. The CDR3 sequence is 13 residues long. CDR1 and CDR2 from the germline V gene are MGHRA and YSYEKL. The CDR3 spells CASSQSSGAEQYF. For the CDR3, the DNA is TGCGCCAGCAGCCAGAGTTCAGGGGCCGAGCAGTACTTC.

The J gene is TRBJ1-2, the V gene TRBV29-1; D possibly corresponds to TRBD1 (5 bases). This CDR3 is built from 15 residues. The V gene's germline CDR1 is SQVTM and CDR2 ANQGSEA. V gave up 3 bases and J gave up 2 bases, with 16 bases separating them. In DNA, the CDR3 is TGCAGCGTTGAGGCAGGGCTCAGCTACAACTATGGCTACACCTTC. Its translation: CSVEAGLSYNYGYTF.

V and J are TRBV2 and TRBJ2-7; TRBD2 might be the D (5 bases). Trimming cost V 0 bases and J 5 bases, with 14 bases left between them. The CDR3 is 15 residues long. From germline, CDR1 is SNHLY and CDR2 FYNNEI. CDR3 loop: CASSEARIGGDEQYF. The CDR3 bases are TGTGCCAGCAGTGAAGCGAGGATAGGAGGTGACGAGCAGTACTTC.

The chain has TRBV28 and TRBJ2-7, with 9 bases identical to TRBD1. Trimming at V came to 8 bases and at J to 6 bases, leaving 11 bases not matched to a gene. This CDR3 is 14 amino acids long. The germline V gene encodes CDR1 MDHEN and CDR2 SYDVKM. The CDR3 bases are TGTGCCAGCTGTCATGGACAGGGGATAGTCGAGCAGTACTTC. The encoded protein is CASCHGQGIVEQYF.

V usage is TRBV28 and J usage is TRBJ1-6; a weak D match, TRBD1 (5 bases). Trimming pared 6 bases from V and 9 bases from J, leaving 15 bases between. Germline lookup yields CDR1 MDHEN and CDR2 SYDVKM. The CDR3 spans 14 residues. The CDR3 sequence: CASRSDSSFSPLHF. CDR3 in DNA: TGTGCCAGCAGATCCGACAGTTCGTTTTCACCCCTCCACTTT.

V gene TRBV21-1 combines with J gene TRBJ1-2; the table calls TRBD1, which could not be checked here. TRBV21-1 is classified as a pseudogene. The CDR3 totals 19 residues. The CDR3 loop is CASSFSGTATQRANYGYTF. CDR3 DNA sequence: TGTGCCAGCTCATTCTCCGGGACAGCGACCCAACGGGCTAACTATGGCTACACCTTC.

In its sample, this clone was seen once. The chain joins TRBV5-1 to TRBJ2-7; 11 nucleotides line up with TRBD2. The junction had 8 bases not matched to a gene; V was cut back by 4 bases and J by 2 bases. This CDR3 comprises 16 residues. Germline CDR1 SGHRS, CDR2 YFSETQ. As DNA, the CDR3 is TGCGCCAGCAGCCGTAGAACTAGCGGGGGAACCTACGAGCAGTACTTC. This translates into CASSRRTSGGTYEQYF.

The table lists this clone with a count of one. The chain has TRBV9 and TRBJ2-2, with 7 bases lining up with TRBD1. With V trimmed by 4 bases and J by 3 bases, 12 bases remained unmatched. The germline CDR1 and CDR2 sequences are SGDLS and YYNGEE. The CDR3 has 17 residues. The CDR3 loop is CASSLRRDRADTGELFF. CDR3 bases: TGTGCCAGCAGCCTCCGCAGAGACAGGGCGGACACCGGGGAGCTGTTTTTT. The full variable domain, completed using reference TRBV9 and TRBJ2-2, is DSGVTQTPKHLITATGQRVTLRCSPRSGDLSVYWYQQSLDQGLQFLIQYYNGEERAKGNILERFSAQQFPDLHSELNLSSLELGDSALYFCASSLRRDRADTGELFFGEGSRLTVL.

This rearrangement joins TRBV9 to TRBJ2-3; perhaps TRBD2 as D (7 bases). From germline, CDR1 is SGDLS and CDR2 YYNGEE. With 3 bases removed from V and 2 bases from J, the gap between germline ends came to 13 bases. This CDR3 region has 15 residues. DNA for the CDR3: TGTGCCAGCAGCGGGGGGGGGCGCAACACAGATACGCAGTATTTT. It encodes CASSGGGRNTDTQYF.

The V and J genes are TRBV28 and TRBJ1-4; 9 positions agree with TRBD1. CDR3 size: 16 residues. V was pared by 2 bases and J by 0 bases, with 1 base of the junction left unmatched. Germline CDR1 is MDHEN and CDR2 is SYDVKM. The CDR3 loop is CASSLTGGSTNEKLFF. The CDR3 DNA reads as TGTGCCAGCAGTTTAACAGGGGGCTCAACTAATGAAAAACTGTTTTTT.

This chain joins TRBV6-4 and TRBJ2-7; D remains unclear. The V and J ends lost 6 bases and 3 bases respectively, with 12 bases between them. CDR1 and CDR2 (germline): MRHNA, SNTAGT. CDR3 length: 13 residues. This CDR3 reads CASSTHLHYEQYF. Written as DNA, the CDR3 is TGTGCCAGCAGCACTCACCTCCACTACGAGCAGTACTTC.

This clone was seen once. The CDR3 DNA follows: TGTGCCAGCAGTCCAAACGAGAACTTAAGCACAGATACGCAGTATTTT. This encodes CASSPNENLSTDTQYF. The chain is built from TRBV27 and TRBJ2-3; D not resolved. The length of the CDR3 is 16 residues. CDR1 and CDR2 (germline): MNHEY, SMNVEV (reference sequence). Trimming shortened V by 5 bases and J by 0 bases, and 15 bases separated the two germline ends.

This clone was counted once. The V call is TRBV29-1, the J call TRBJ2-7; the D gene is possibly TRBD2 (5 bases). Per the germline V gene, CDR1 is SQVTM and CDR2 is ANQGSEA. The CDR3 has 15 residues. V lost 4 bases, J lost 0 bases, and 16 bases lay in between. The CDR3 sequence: CSVVVPSYSSYEQYF. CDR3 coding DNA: TGCAGCGTTGTAGTTCCTAGCTACAGCTCCTACGAGCAGTACTTC.

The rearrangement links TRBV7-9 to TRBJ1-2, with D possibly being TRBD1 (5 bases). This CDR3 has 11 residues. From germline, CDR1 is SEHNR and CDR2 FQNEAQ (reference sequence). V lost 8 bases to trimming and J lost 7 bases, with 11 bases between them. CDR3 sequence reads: CASAAGFGYTF. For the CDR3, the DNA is TGTGCCAGCGCCGCAGGGTTTGGCTACACCTTC.

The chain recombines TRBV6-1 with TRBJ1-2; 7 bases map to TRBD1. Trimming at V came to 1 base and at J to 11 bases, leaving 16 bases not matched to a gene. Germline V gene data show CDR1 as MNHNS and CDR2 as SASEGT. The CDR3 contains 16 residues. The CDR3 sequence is CASSEDEFGTESGYTF. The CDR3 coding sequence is TGTGCCAGCAGTGAAGATGAGTTCGGGACAGAGTCTGGGTACACCTTC.

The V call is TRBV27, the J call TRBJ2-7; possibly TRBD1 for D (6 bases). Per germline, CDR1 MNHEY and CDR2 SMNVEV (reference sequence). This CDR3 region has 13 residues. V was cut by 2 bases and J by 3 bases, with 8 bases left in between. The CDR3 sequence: CASSLGQNYEQYF. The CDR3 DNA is TGTGCCAGCAGTTTAGGACAGAACTACGAGCAGTACTTC.

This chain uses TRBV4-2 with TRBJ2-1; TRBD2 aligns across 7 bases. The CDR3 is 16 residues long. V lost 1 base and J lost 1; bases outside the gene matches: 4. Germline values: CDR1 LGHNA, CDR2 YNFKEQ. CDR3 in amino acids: CASSQATGGSYNEQFF. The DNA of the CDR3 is TGTGCCAGCAGCCAAGCAACGGGGGGATCCTACAATGAGCAGTTCTTC.

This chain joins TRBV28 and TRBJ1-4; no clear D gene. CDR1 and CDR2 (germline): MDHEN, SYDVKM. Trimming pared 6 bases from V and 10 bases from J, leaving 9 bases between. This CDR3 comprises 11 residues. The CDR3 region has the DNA TGTGCCAGCAGCAGGTTGGGAAAACTGTTTTTT. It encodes CASSRLGKLFF.

The CDR3 reads CATSGDRRNTQYF. The CDR3 DNA sequence: TGTGCCACCAGCGGGGACAGGAGGAATACGCAGTATTTT. The genes are TRBV15 and TRBJ2-3, with TRBD1 identical over 8 bases. CDR1 is LNHNV and CDR2 is YYDKDF in the germline V gene (reference sequence). J gave up 7 bases and V 5 bases, and 5 bases lay outside the gene matches. The CDR3 length is 13 residues.

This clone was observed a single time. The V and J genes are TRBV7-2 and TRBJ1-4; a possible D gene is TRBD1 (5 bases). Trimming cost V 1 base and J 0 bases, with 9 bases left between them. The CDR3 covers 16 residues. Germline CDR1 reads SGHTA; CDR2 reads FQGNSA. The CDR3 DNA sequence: TGTGCCAGCAGCTTAGTGGGGACTGCAACTAATGAAAAACTGTTTTTT. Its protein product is CASSLVGTATNEKLFF.